This record covers a single T cell receptor beta chain. This clone turned up a few times. Its cognate antigen has yet to be identified. The input lacks base qualities; no much larger clone sits a single base away. This sample is part of a study of beta chain features in type 1 diabetes (dated by TCRdb to the late 2010s). For the wider study: Mean age, gender distribution, total cell number and subset yield did not differ between patients and healthy donors. Across all samples, around 100 million sorted cells were examined, and cell number per subset correlated strongly with RNA yield. The study compared the TCRB repertoires of sorted circulating CD4+ T cell subsets in recently diagnosed type 1 diabetes patients with those in matched healthy donors. Naive and central memory subsets were obtained from all 30 or so donors, but regulatory and stem cell-like memory subsets were isolated from only 8 patients and roughly eight healthy donors. Study-wide conclusions, independent of this receptor: At VDJ recombination sites, patients with type 1 diabetes made fewer insertions and deleted more nucleotides, a pattern implying thymic rearrangement abnormalities. In all four CD4+ subsets, TCRB CDR3 length was moderately but significantly shorter in type 1 diabetes patients. Shorter templates might be favored by PCR, yet because patient and control samples were amplified and corrected together, any such skew would affect both groups equally. The naive, central memory and regulatory TCRB repertoires appeared to resemble one another more closely among patients than among healthy donors. Because small numbers of individuals were included in the HLA sub-analyses, any influence of HLA type on TCRB rearrangement was left unresolved. Sequencing cDNA rather than genomic DNA could over-represent highly expressing activated cells, although activation and CD3 levels did not differ between groups.

A single peripheral blood draw of 90 to 150 mL on average was collected from each donor into heparinised tubes. Using a panel that included CD45RO, CCR7, CD25, CD127, CD95 and CD27, naive, central memory, regulatory and stem cell-like memory CD4+ T cells were sorted on a BD FACSAria II. Purity was above 95% for every sorted population. Right away, PBMCs were isolated by Lymphoprep density gradient centrifugation and were stained directly, with no culture step. To minimize batch effects, samples were stained and sorted in pairs, one healthy donor with one patient per experiment. The CDR3 goes from the cysteine to the phenylalanine over 12 residues. Only CDR3 DNA remains: 36 bases, in frame from the first base. Reading the germline V gene (reference sequence) gives CDR1 MNHNY and CDR2 SVGAGI. Trimming removed 8 bases from V and 0 bases from J, leaving 7 bases between the germline ends. The High Capacity cDNA Reverse Transcription Kit was used to reverse transcribe all of the isolated RNA, meaning that expressed TCRB transcripts were what got sequenced. Deep immunoSEQ sequencing was performed on naive, central memory and regulatory T cell samples, with an average of about 3.57 million total reads per sample. Sorted cells were lysed in RLT buffer, and RNA was extracted using DNase-treated RNeasy Micro or Mini kits according to cell number. Each cell subset was processed separately to prevent cross-contamination, with patient and healthy donor samples processed together. The immunoSEQ multiplex PCR was used to amplify TCRB sequences from cDNA, yielding 87-bp fragments that span the CDR3 region. Amplicons were sequenced on the Illumina HiSeq platform. The published analysis was carried out like this. PCR bias was corrected computationally using synthetic template baselines, and reads within Hamming distance 2 were collapsed, with unmergeable singletons discarded. Reads were aligned to IMGT to assign V, D and J genes, CDR3 length, and insertions or deletions at six rearrangement sites. Within each subset, clonotype counts were normalized to sorted cell number, after which true diversity and Gini coefficients were computed with the tcR R package. The overlap coefficient, calculated on TCRB nucleotide sequences, was used to measure repertoire sharing. Held by TCRdb, this immuneACCESS table contains in-frame sequences only and omits some clones. Under half of the omission traces to an unresolved V gene where checked; the cause of the rest is unknown. The V and J calls and clone size were taken over from that table, and D and trimming were inferred from the DNA. For this sample there are 130,000 or so clones; about 10% appear just once. The ten largest make up about 0.7% of the sample.

The rearrangement combines TRBV6-6 with TRBJ2-5; TRBD2 is a possible D gene, resting on 5 matching bases. Sample: central memory CD4+ T cells from blood. This receptor was obtained from a man aged 25-45 years with type 1 diabetes. The DNA sequence is TGTGCCAGCTCCGGGGACCAAGAGACCCAGTACTTC. Its translation is CASSGDQETQYF.